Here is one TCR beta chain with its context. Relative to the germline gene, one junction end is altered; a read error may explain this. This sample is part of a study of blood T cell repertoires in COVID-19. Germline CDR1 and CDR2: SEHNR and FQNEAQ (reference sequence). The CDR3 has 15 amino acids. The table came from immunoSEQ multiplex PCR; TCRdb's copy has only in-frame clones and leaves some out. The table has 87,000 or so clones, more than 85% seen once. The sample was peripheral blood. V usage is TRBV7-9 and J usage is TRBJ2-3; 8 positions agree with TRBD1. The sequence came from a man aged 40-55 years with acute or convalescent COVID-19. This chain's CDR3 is CASSRWTGSTDTQYF. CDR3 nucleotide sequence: TGTGCCAGCAGCCGTTGGACAGGGAGCACGGATACGCAGTATTTT.